This T cell receptor beta chain was profiled in a study of blood T cell repertoires in COVID-19. The germline V gene encodes CDR1 SGHRS and CDR2 YFSETQ. CDR3 size: 17 residues. The V and J ends lost 4 bases and 4 bases, in that order; junction bases with no gene match: 15. Sequenced by immunoSEQ multiplex PCR; TCRdb stores in-frame clones only, minus some. Among 140,000 or so clones listed, 81% were seen once. This clone was observed once. The genes are TRBV5-1 and TRBJ1-1, with 8 bases lining up with TRBD1. The sequence came from a human donor in a cohort sampled during active COVID-19. Material: peripheral blood. CDR3 loop: CASSPQGVNAWGTEAFF. In DNA form, the CDR3 reads TGCGCCAGCAGCCCACAGGGGGTCAACGCCTGGGGCACTGAAGCTTTCTTT.